This T cell receptor (beta chain) is from a study of blood T cell repertoires in COVID-19. Study at large: The United States, Italy and Spain provided the acute and convalescent COVID-19 samples. The analysed material was cDNA or gDNA that came from T cells, B-cell-depleted T cells, or PBMCs.

Germline V gene sequence: CDR1 SGHKS, CDR2 YYEKEE (reference sequence). The CDR3 is 16 residues long. V was cut by 4 bases and J by 8 bases, with 19 bases left in between. Authors' data handling: Cell counts per sample came from amplifying reference gene primers. Here immunoSEQ multiplex PCR was the method, and the copy in TCRdb shows in-frame clones only, minus some. Clonal size and the V and J genes are those of that table, whereas D and trimming came from the DNA. The data show roughly 100,000 clones, 84% seen once. Material for sequencing was peripheral blood. The genes are TRBV5-5 and TRBJ1-6, with D tentatively TRBD1 (6 bases). This receptor was identified in a human donor in a cohort sampled during active or convalescent COVID-19. The CDR3 spells CASSGGRGTRDSPLHF. CDR3 DNA: TGTGCCAGCAGCGGGGGCCGTGGGACAAGGGATTCACCCCTCCACTTT.